This note documents a single TCR beta chain sequence. The CDR3 totals 12 residues. Trimming removed 6 bases from V and 15 bases from J, with 18 bases in between. Germline loops: CDR1 MDHEN, CDR2 SYDVKM. The data are from a study of human T cells and chemical hapten exposure. About the research overall: The use of 2% DPC on around 2 cm by around 2 cm of upper inner arm skin constituted sensitization. A patient group, mainly female, showed alopecia areata, totalis or universalis.

The treatment: therapeutic diphenylcyclopropenone sensitization with weekly scalp DPC. The donor pool consisted of alopecia patients aged 18 to 70 years, considered suitable for DPC. The study's library attached unique molecular identifiers to single cDNA molecules. One entry per CDR3 protein, called by TCRdb with MiXCR from the reads. The sample shows about 4,400 distinct CDR3 sequences, around half of them seen only once. This clonotype was sampled from an adult with alopecia areata. Some clones in this sample may be carry-over from other donors' samples. This table probably holds off-target reads from a library built for another chain. The source material was whole blood, sampled before DPC sensitization or 2, 6, or about 24 weeks after (not recorded which). The chain employs TRBV28 and TRBJ2-1, with D unresolved. Written as DNA, the CDR3 is TGTGCCAGCAGCTCCCCTTTGAGACCGCCGTTCTTC. It codes for CASSSPLRPPFF.